The 32 T cell receptor beta chains below were found in one sample sequenced in a study of blood T cell repertoires in COVID-19. Here immunoSEQ multiplex PCR was the method, and the copy in TCRdb shows in-frame clones only, minus some. The repertoire holds 50,000 to 60,000 clones, with roughly 85% as singletons. Input material: peripheral blood. The source is a human donor in a cohort sampled during active COVID-19.

V usage is TRBV6-2 or TRBV6-3 and J usage is TRBJ2-2, with D possibly TRBD2 on 5 matching bases. The CDR3 length is 14 residues. V was trimmed by 2 bases and J by 5 bases, leaving 9 bases between them. CDR1 is MNHEY and CDR2 is SVGEGT in the germline V gene. The CDR3 here is CASSYHTGTGELFF. The CDR3 DNA follows: TGTGCCAGCAGTTACCATACGGGAACCGGGGAGCTGTTTTTT.

The chain couples TRBV7-2 to TRBJ2-3, with D maybe TRBD2 (6 bases). Germline V CDR1 and CDR2: SGHTA, FQGNSA. V shed 5 bases and J shed 6 bases, with 12 bases lying between them. The CDR3 has 13 residues. Here the CDR3 DNA reads TGTGCCAGCAGCGAAGCTAGCGTCGATACGCAGTATTTT. The encoded protein is CASSEASVDTQYF.

The chain carries TRBV2 and TRBJ2-1; a possible D gene is TRBD1 (5 bases). The CDR3 has 14 amino acids. The V gene lost 4 bases and the J gene lost 8 bases, with 15 bases spanning the gap. Germline assignment: CDR1 SNHLY and CDR2 FYNNEI. The CDR3 region has the DNA TGTGCCAGCAGTGTTAGGGGATTATGGGATGAGCAGTTCTTC. Amino acids: CASSVRGLWDEQFF.

This clone was detected once. The rearrangement links TRBV7-3 to TRBJ2-7; D perhaps matches TRBD2 (6 bases). Trimming removed 2 bases at V and 5 bases at J, with 10 bases between. The CDR3 is made up of 13 amino acids. Germline CDR1 and CDR2: SGHTA and FQGTGA. The CDR3 DNA reads as TGTGCCAGCAGCTTAGCGGGATACGACGAGCAGTACTTC. Protein: CASSLAGYDEQYF.

The chain combines TRBV18 with TRBJ2-5; TRBD2 matches at 7 bases. The CDR3 extends over 13 amino acids. The ends lost 5 bases at V and 3 bases at J; junction bases unmatched: 3. In germline, CDR1 is KGHSH, CDR2 LQKENI. The CDR3 sequence: CASSAGTKETQYF. The CDR3 coding sequence is TGTGCCAGCTCAGCAGGGACTAAAGAGACCCAGTACTTC.

J is TRBJ2-7 and V is TRBV7-8, with 11 bases that match TRBD2. The ends lost 5 bases at V and 2 bases at J; junction bases unmatched: 11. Germline V lookup: CDR1 SGHVS, CDR2 FQNEAQ. There are 17 residues in the CDR3. Here the CDR3 reads CASSGLAGGKSPYEQYF. CDR3 DNA sequence: TGTGCCAGCAGCGGGCTAGCGGGAGGCAAATCTCCCTACGAGCAGTACTTC.

This clone was observed a single time. This rearrangement joins TRBV7-2 to TRBJ1-6, with D possibly being TRBD1 (5 bases). The V end lost 4 bases, the J end lost 10 bases, and 17 bases lay between the germline ends. CDR3 length: 15 amino acids. CDR1 and CDR2 from the germline V gene are SGHTA and FQGNSA. The CDR3 reads CASSSHAQGDSPLHF. The CDR3 bases are TGTGCCAGCAGCTCCCACGCGCAGGGCGACTCACCCCTCCACTTT.

The genes are TRBV5-5 and TRBJ2-3, with 9 bases lining up with TRBD2. The germline V gene encodes CDR1 SGHKS and CDR2 YYEKEE (reference sequence). The ends lost 6 bases at V and 4 bases at J; junction bases unmatched: 9. This CDR3 has 15 residues. CDR3 sequence reads: CASMREAGGPDTQYF. The CDR3 bases are TGTGCCAGCATGAGAGAAGCGGGAGGTCCAGATACGCAGTATTTT.

The chain links TRBV27 to TRBJ2-1; 10 bases align to TRBD2. In germline, CDR1 is MNHEY, CDR2 SMNVEV (reference sequence). The J segment lost 7 bases and the V segment lost 4 bases, leaving 16 bases of the junction unmatched. CDR3 length equals 18 residues. The DNA of the CDR3 is TGTGCCAGCAGTTCCAGACTCACTAGCGGGAATGCGAAGAATGAGCAGTTCTTC. This sequence encodes CASSSRLTSGNAKNEQFF.

The rearrangement joins TRBV9 to TRBJ2-3; D gene ambiguous. The CDR3 extends over 15 amino acids. Germline CDR1 SGDLS, CDR2 YYNGEE. Trimming took off 0 bases at V and 0 bases at J, with 8 bases between the two ends. The CDR3 DNA sequence: TGTGCCAGCAGCGTAGTTTTGTCTAGCACAGATACGCAGTATTTT. Translated: CASSVVLSSTDTQYF.

The chain recombines TRBV28 with TRBJ2-7, with a weak D call TRBD1 (6 bases). Germline-derived CDR1 and CDR2 are MDHEN and SYDVKM. Deletions cut 2 bases from V and 3 bases from J, with 14 bases between. The CDR3 sequence is 15 residues long. The CDR3 coding sequence is TGTGCCAGCAGTTTACCGGTTCGGGGACACTACGAGCAGTACTTC. Amino acids: CASSLPVRGHYEQYF.

Here the CDR3 reads CASSGGTSGASYEQYF. DNA for the CDR3: TGTGCCAGCAGCGGCGGGACTAGCGGAGCCTCCTACGAGCAGTACTTC. The chain is built from TRBV9 and TRBJ2-7; 11 bases are shared with TRBD2. Looked up from germline, CDR1 is SGDLS and CDR2 is YYNGEE. The CDR3 length is 16 residues. After removal of 3 bases from V and 0 bases from J, the junction contained 5 bases not matched to a gene.

This clone came up a few times. Written as DNA, the CDR3 is TGTGCCAGCAGGGACAGGGGGCGGTTAGATACGCAGTATTTT. Encoded protein: CASRDRGRLDTQYF. V and J are TRBV6-6 and TRBJ2-3; TRBD1 aligns across 11 bases. CDR3 size: 14 residues. Germline-derived CDR1 and CDR2 are MNHNY and SVGAGI (reference sequence). J was trimmed by 5 bases and V by 6 bases; bases with no gene match: 4.

The CDR3 DNA follows: TGTGCCAGCGGCTCTTTCGCGGACTCCTCTCTTCAGGAGCAGTACTTC. Protein sequence: CASGSFADSSLQEQYF. The V gene is TRBV28, the J gene TRBJ2-7; perhaps TRBD2 as D (5 bases). The CDR3 length is 16 residues. Germline assignment: CDR1 MDHEN and CDR2 SYDVKM. Trimming removed 8 bases at V and 7 bases at J, with 27 bases between.

V is TRBV27 and J is TRBJ1-1; 7 bases are a match to TRBD1. Looked up from germline, CDR1 is MNHEY and CDR2 is SMNVEV (reference sequence). V trimming: 4 bases; J trimming: 4 bases; junction bases outside the gene matches: 3. The CDR3 is 13 residues long. This chain's CDR3 is CASSWRQGTEAFF. The CDR3 nucleotides read TGTGCCAGCAGTTGGCGACAGGGCACTGAAGCTTTCTTT.

The J gene is TRBJ2-1, the V gene TRBV24-1; D possibly corresponds to TRBD1 (7 bases). Trimming removed 6 bases from V and 8 bases from J, with 22 bases in between. The CDR3 covers 16 residues. Germline loops: CDR1 KGHDR, CDR2 SFDVKD. CDR3 DNA: TGTGCCACCAGTAGGAGCGTGTTTGGAGGGGGCGATGAGCAGTTCTTC. Its protein product is CATSRSVFGGGDEQFF.

This clone was recorded a few times. This chain's CDR3 is CASNTTGTGTSGLASTDTQYF. The CDR3 region has the DNA TGCGCCAGCAACACGACAGGGACCGGGACTAGCGGGTTAGCTAGCACAGATACGCAGTATTTT. This chain joins TRBV10-1 and TRBJ2-3; TRBD2 aligns across 12 bases. The CDR3 extends over 21 amino acids. Trimming took 7 bases from V and 0 from J; bases not matched to a gene: 20. Germline V CDR1 and CDR2: WNHNN, SYGVQD (reference sequence).

This clone appeared once. The J gene is TRBJ1-1, the V gene TRBV11-2; perhaps TRBD1 as D (6 bases). CDR1 and CDR2 (germline): SGHAT, FQNNGV. V lost 1 base, J lost 6 bases, and 12 bases lay in between. There are 14 residues in the CDR3. In DNA form, the CDR3 reads TGTGCCAGCAGCTTAGTTAGCAGGGGCCCTGAAGCTTTCTTT. The encoded protein is CASSLVSRGPEAFF.

This chain connects TRBV7-3 to TRBJ2-3; 8 bases agree with TRBD1. Per the germline V gene, CDR1 is SGHTA and CDR2 is FQGTGA. Trimming took 5 bases from V and 6 from J; bases not matched to a gene: 4. The CDR3 is 13 amino acids. The CDR3 DNA reads as TGTGCCAGCAGCCTACGACAGGGGGATACGCAGTATTTT. Its protein product is CASSLRQGDTQYF.

The chain recombines TRBV15 with TRBJ1-1; D unclear. Germline CDR1 reads LNHNV; CDR2 reads YYDKDF (reference sequence). The CDR3 totals 15 residues. Trimming removed 1 base from V and 1 base from J, with 10 bases in between. CDR3 protein: CATSRGRVSNTEAFF. CDR3 sequence (DNA): TGTGCCACCAGCAGAGGGCGGGTTTCGAACACTGAAGCTTTCTTT.

The V and J genes are TRBV9 and TRBJ1-5; 7 positions match TRBD1. Unmatched junction bases numbered 5, after V lost 0 bases and J lost 5 bases. Germline values: CDR1 SGDLS, CDR2 YYNGEE. The length of the CDR3 is 15 residues. CDR3 in DNA: TGTGCCAGCAGCGTAGGGCCCAGGGGGGATCAGCCCCAGCATTTT. This encodes CASSVGPRGDQPQHF.

The rearrangement links TRBV11-2 to TRBJ2-1; D gene uncertain. Trimming pared 2 bases from V and 0 bases from J, leaving 5 bases between. Germline V lookup: CDR1 SGHAT, CDR2 FQNNGV. The CDR3 has 14 amino acids. CDR3 nucleotides: TGTGCCAGCAGCTTAACTATCTCCTACAATGAGCAGTTCTTC. Its protein is CASSLTISYNEQFF.

The chain links TRBV27 to TRBJ2-7; 14 nucleotides match TRBD2. This CDR3 region has 15 residues. Per germline, CDR1 MNHEY and CDR2 SMNVEV (reference sequence). The ends lost 3 bases at V and 2 bases at J; junction bases unmatched: 0. In nucleotides, the CDR3 is TGTGCCAGCAGTTTGGGACTAGCGGGGGCCTACGAGCAGTACTTC. This translates into CASSLGLAGAYEQYF.

J is TRBJ2-1 and V is TRBV29-1, with 9 nucleotides matching TRBD1. The germline V gene encodes CDR1 SQVTM and CDR2 ANQGSEA. Trimming took 6 bases from V and 9 from J; bases not matched to a gene: 12. This CDR3 region has 14 residues. CDR3 loop: CSVEYPGTGFEQFF. In nucleotides, the CDR3 is TGCAGCGTGGAATATCCCGGGACAGGGTTTGAGCAGTTCTTC.

V gene TRBV5-1 combines with J gene TRBJ2-2, with TRBD2 matching 7 bases. Unmatched junction bases numbered 7, after V lost 4 bases and J lost 4 bases. The CDR3 has 15 amino acids. Per germline, CDR1 SGHRS and CDR2 YFSETQ. The chain's CDR3 is CASSPFSGPTGELFF. The CDR3 region has the DNA TGCGCCAGCAGCCCCTTTAGCGGGCCCACCGGGGAGCTGTTTTTT.

The gene calls are TRBV5-4 and TRBJ2-1; the D is unclear. V lost 0 bases to trimming and J lost 6 bases, with 7 bases between them. Germline CDR1 reads SGHNT; CDR2 reads YYREEE (reference sequence). There are 13 residues in the CDR3. The CDR3 DNA follows: TGTGCCAGCAGCTTGGCCCCTATCAATGAGCAGTTCTTC. Translating gives CASSLAPINEQFF.

The V gene is TRBV7-9, the J gene TRBJ2-1, with TRBD2 matching over 10 bases. V lost 8 bases and J lost 4; bases outside the gene matches: 8. Germline lookup yields CDR1 SEHNR and CDR2 FQNEAQ (reference sequence). The CDR3 has 15 residues. CDR3 nucleotides: TGTGCCAGCCTCGTAGCGGGAGGTTGGTACAATGAGCAGTTCTTC. Encoded protein: CASLVAGGWYNEQFF.

The chain combines TRBV23-1 with TRBJ2-7, with D hard to call. TRBV23-1 qualifies as an ORF whose function is uncertain. This CDR3 comprises 17 residues. V was pared by 1 base and J by 7 bases, with 23 bases between. In DNA, the CDR3 is TGCGCCAGCAGTCAATGGCCCCCTACTAAATACCTACGGGAGCAGTACTTC. This codes for CASSQWPPTKYLREQYF.

The chain links TRBV7-2 to TRBJ2-1, with D uncertain. V shed 4 bases and J shed 5 bases, with 9 bases lying between them. Germline CDR1 is SGHTA and CDR2 is FQGNSA. This CDR3 has 13 amino acids. The CDR3 spells CASSYTRDNEQFF. In DNA form, the CDR3 reads TGTGCCAGCAGCTACACACGGGACAATGAGCAGTTCTTC.

Only a few counts were recorded for this clone. The chain joins TRBV5-6 to TRBJ1-3, with a tentative D call TRBD1 (6 bases). V lost 4 bases and J 0 bases, leaving 17 bases between the germline ends. The CDR3 covers 17 residues. CDR1 SGHDT and CDR2 YYEEEE come from the germline V gene. The CDR3 DNA sequence: TGTGCCAGCAGCAACCTCATAGACAGGAGCTCTGGAAACACCATATATTTT. This gives the protein CASSNLIDRSSGNTIYF.

CDR3 DNA sequence: TGTGCCAGCAGGCTGGGGGAGGGTGACAATGAGCAGTTCTTC. Amino acids: CASRLGEGDNEQFF. The chain recombines TRBV2 with TRBJ2-1; 7 bases match TRBD2. With V trimmed by 6 bases and J by 5 bases, 7 bases remained unmatched. This CDR3 spans 14 amino acids. Germline-derived CDR1 and CDR2 are SNHLY and FYNNEI.

This chain links TRBV7-6 with TRBJ1-5, with a possible D match to TRBD1 (6 bases). The V and J ends lost 4 bases and 1 base respectively, with 11 bases between them. CDR3 length: 15 amino acids. The germline V gene has CDR1 SGHVS and CDR2 FNYEAQ. For the CDR3, the DNA is TGTGCCAGCAGCTCGGACAGTTTGAGCAATCAGCCCCAGCATTTT. As protein: CASSSDSLSNQPQHF.